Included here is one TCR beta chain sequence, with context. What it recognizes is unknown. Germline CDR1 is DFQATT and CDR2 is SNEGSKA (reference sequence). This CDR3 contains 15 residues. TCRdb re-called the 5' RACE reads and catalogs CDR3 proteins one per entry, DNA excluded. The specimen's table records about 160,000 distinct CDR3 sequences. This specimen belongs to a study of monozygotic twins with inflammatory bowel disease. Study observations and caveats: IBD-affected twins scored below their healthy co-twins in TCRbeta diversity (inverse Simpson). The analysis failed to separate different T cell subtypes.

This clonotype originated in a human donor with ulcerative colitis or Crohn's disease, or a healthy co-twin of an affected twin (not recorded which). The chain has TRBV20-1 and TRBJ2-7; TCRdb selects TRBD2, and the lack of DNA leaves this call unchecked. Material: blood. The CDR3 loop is CSAENRLAGSYEQYF.